This entry lists 20 T cell receptor beta chains sequenced from one sample in a study of blood T cell repertoires in COVID-19. Assay: immunoSEQ multiplex PCR; the TCRdb copy retains only in-frame clones and omits some. This table holds 150,000 to 180,000 clones, about 83% found once. The sample taken for sequencing was peripheral blood. The source is a woman aged 60-75 years with COVID-19, enrolled during active disease.

The genes are TRBV15 and TRBJ2-5; D gene uncertain. Germline CDR1 LNHNV, CDR2 YYDKDF (reference sequence). This CDR3 has 14 residues. V lost 0 bases to trimming and J lost 0 bases, with 5 bases between them. The DNA for the CDR3 is TGTGCCACCAGCAGAGAACTGTACCAAGAGACCCAGTACTTC. Translation gives CATSRELYQETQYF.

The CDR3, as DNA: TGTGCCACCGCGACCGGGACAATCATGTCACCCCTCCACTTT. Its translation is CATATGTIMSPLHF. V and J are TRBV19 and TRBJ1-6; D might be TRBD1 (6 bases). The CDR3 consists of 14 residues. The ends were cut back, 10 bases at V and 10 bases at J, with 20 bases in the middle. Germline CDR1 reads LNHDA; CDR2 reads SQIVND (reference sequence). Combining the CDR3 with reference TRBV19 and TRBJ1-6 gives the whole variable domain DGGITQSPKYLFRKEGQNVTLSCEQNLNHDAMYWYRQDPGQGLRLIYYSQIVNDFQKGDIAEGYSVSREKKESFPLTVTSAQKNPTAFYLCATATGTIMSPLHFGNGTRLTVT.

This clone was seen only once. The CDR3 sequence is CASSITSGGASAKNIQYF. The CDR3, as DNA: TGTGCCAGTAGTATAACTAGCGGGGGGGCCTCGGCCAAAAACATTCAGTACTTC. This chain uses TRBV19 with TRBJ2-4; 13 bases line up with TRBD2. The length of the CDR3 is 18 residues. From germline, CDR1 is LNHDA and CDR2 SQIVND (reference sequence). Trimming removed 2 bases from V and 1 base from J; junction bases left unmatched: 5. The full variable domain, rest sourced from reference TRBV19 and TRBJ2-4, is DGGITQSPKYLFRKEGQNVTLSCEQNLNHDAMYWYRQDPGQGLRLIYYSQIVNDFQKGDIAEGYSVSREKKESFPLTVTSAQKNPTAFYLCASSITSGGASAKNIQYFGAGTRLSVL.

The chain carries TRBV7-8 and TRBJ2-7; a weak D match, TRBD1 (5 bases). V dropped 8 bases and J dropped 12 bases, with 17 bases sitting between them. Germline V gene data show CDR1 as SGHVS and CDR2 as FQNEAQ. The CDR3 loop spans 11 amino acids. The CDR3 sequence: CASGAQQAWYF. CDR3 nucleotide sequence: TGTGCCAGCGGCGCCCAACAGGCGTGGTACTTC. Full variable domain (rest looked up from reference TRBV7-8 and TRBJ2-7): GAGVSQSPRYKVAKRGQDVALRCDPISGHVSLFWYQQALGQGPEFLTYFQNEAQLDKSGLPSDRFFAERPEGSVSTLKIQRTQQEDSAVYLCASGAQQAWYFGPGTRLTVT.

The V call is TRBV5-1, the J call TRBJ2-3; D not resolved. The CDR3 is made up of 14 amino acids. Germline CDR1 SGHRS, CDR2 YFSETQ. V was pared by 0 bases and J by 3 bases, with 8 bases between. CDR3 amino acids: CASSLAYRTDTQYF. The CDR3 DNA reads as TGCGCCAGCAGCTTGGCCTACAGAACAGATACGCAGTATTTT.

The V gene is TRBV6-5, the J gene TRBJ2-5, with D uncertain. Per the germline V gene, CDR1 is MNHEY and CDR2 is SVGAGI. The ends were cut back, 7 bases at V and 4 bases at J, with 10 bases in the middle. The CDR3 covers 12 residues. The CDR3 DNA reads TGTGCCAGCACCCACCCGGGAGAGACCCAGTACTTC. Translating it yields CASTHPGETQYF.

This chain uses TRBV7-9 with TRBJ2-7; D gene unclear. Trimming took 0 bases from V and 4 from J, leaving 7 bases between them. The CDR3 spans 13 residues. The germline CDR1 and CDR2 sequences are SEHNR and FQNEAQ (reference sequence). The CDR3 protein is CASSLALEYEQYV. CDR3 nucleotide sequence: TGTGCCAGCAGCTTAGCGCTAGAGTACGAGCAGTACGTC.

The chain couples TRBV6-5 to TRBJ1-4; no firm D call. V was clipped by 3 bases and J by 5 bases, with 13 bases between them. Germline-derived CDR1 and CDR2 are MNHEY and SVGAGI. The CDR3 has 15 amino acids. This CDR3 is CASSYRIASNEKLFF. For the CDR3, the DNA is TGTGCCAGCAGTTATAGAATCGCCTCGAATGAAAAACTGTTTTTT.

This clone came up a few times. The chain couples TRBV7-8 to TRBJ2-2; 9 nucleotides agree with TRBD1. CDR3 length equals 15 residues. CDR1 is SGHVS and CDR2 is FQNEAQ in the germline V gene. The J segment lost 4 bases and the V segment lost 6 bases, leaving 6 bases of the junction unmatched. The CDR3 spells CASRRAGQGTGELFF. DNA of the CDR3: TGTGCCAGCAGACGCGCGGGACAGGGCACCGGGGAGCTGTTTTTT.

The J gene is TRBJ1-3, the V gene TRBV7-9; no reliable D call. Germline values: CDR1 SEHNR, CDR2 FQNEAQ (reference sequence). The V and J ends lost 5 bases and 2 bases respectively, with 10 bases between them. The CDR3 extends over 14 amino acids. Here the CDR3 DNA reads TGTGCCAGCAGCCCTATTCGGGCTGGAAACACCATATATTTT. Encoded protein: CASSPIRAGNTIYF.

This chain connects TRBV13 to TRBJ2-4; 8 bases match TRBD1. This CDR3 is built from 16 residues. Germline V gives CDR1 PRHDT, CDR2 FYEKMQ (reference sequence). The trim removed 5 bases at V and 4 bases at J, leaving 10 bases unmatched. CDR3 amino acids: CASSLNSGTGKNIQYF. DNA for the CDR3: TGTGCCAGCAGCCTAAATTCCGGGACAGGAAAAAACATTCAGTACTTC.

The chain carries TRBV11-3 and TRBJ1-2, with D possibly matching TRBD1 (5 bases). The germline gives CDR1 SGHNT, CDR2 YENEEA. There are 14 residues in the CDR3. Trimming left V 5 bases short and J 7 bases short, with 17 bases between. In nucleotides, the CDR3 is TGTGCCAGCAGCCTGGGGCAGGATGGTAGTGGCTACACCTTC. Protein product: CASSLGQDGSGYTF.

This clone appeared a few times. The V call is TRBV6-4, the J call TRBJ1-1, with D hard to call. In germline, CDR1 is MRHNA, CDR2 SNTAGT. The CDR3 length is 15 residues. V was pared by 2 bases and J by 5 bases, with 15 bases between. CDR3 in amino acids: CASSDPARGITEAFF. The CDR3 DNA reads as TGTGCCAGCAGTGACCCCGCCCGGGGAATAACTGAAGCTTTCTTT.

The gene calls are TRBV11-2 and TRBJ1-2; TRBD1 might be the D (6 bases). The CDR3 spans 14 residues. Trimming stripped 5 bases from V and 7 bases from J, with 17 bases between. Germline-derived CDR1 and CDR2 are SGHAT and FQNNGV. CDR3 bases: TGTGCCAGCAGCCCAGACGGGGGGCTAAGTGGCTACACCTTC. This gives the protein CASSPDGGLSGYTF.

This sequence joins TRBV10-3 and TRBJ1-1, with D maybe TRBD1 (5 bases). Trimming removed 8 bases from V and 1 base from J, with 11 bases in between. Germline V gene lookup returns CDR1 ENHRY and CDR2 SYGVKD. The CDR3 has 13 residues. For the CDR3, the DNA is TGTGCCATCCAACAGGACCCGAACACTGAAGCTTTCTTT. As protein: CAIQQDPNTEAFF.

This chain uses TRBV18 with TRBJ1-2; a weak D match, TRBD1 (6 bases). The V gene lost 3 bases and the J gene lost 8 bases, with 10 bases spanning the gap. The length of the CDR3 is 12 residues. Germline V lookup: CDR1 KGHSH, CDR2 LQKENI. DNA for the CDR3: TGTGCCAGCTCACCCGGACAGACCGGCTACACCTTC. This codes for CASSPGQTGYTF.

The rearrangement joins TRBV3-1 (or the pseudogene TRBV3-2) to TRBJ2-7; TRBD2 matches at 8 bases. Germline lookup yields CDR1 LGHDT and CDR2 YNNKEL (reference sequence). V lost 0 bases and J lost 4; bases outside the gene matches: 8. This CDR3 has 16 residues. CDR3 region: CASSQDAAGGRYEQYF. CDR3 nucleotide sequence: TGTGCCAGCAGCCAAGACGCGGCGGGAGGTCGGTACGAGCAGTACTTC.

As regards this clone: This specimen includes other DNA sequences encoding the same CDR3. The genes are TRBV7-9 and TRBJ1-1; unclear D gene. V lost 1 base and J lost 5, with 5 bases in between. The CDR3 spans 12 residues. Germline V gene lookup returns CDR1 SEHNR and CDR2 FQNEAQ (reference sequence). CDR3 amino acids: CASSLGRTEAFF. In nucleotides, the CDR3 is TGTGCCAGCAGCTTAGGCCGGACTGAAGCTTTCTTT.

This sequence joins TRBV6-5 and TRBJ1-5, with 11 nucleotides matching TRBD1. Germline V CDR1 and CDR2: MNHEY, SVGAGI. CDR3 length: 14 residues. Trimming took 6 bases from V and 5 from J; bases not matched to a gene: 3. The CDR3 is CASSGQGADQPQHF. Here the CDR3 DNA reads TGTGCCAGCAGCGGACAGGGGGCGGATCAGCCCCAGCATTTT.

The rearrangement joins TRBV6-5 to TRBJ1-5, with TRBD1 matching over 10 bases. The V segment lost 8 bases and the J segment 7 bases; nucleotides outside the gene matches: 11. From germline, CDR1 is MNHEY and CDR2 SVGAGI. The CDR3 has 15 residues. The CDR3, as DNA: TGTGCCAGCGGACAAACCGGGACAGGGGCCCAGCCCCAGCATTTT. It yields the protein CASGQTGTGAQPQHF.